Below, 17 T cell receptor beta chains from the same sample are listed, as sequenced in a study of blood T cells in healthy people across ages (dated by TCRdb to 2014 to 2015). The library was built by means of 5' RACE. The sequencer was an Illumina HiSeq 2500. A second PCR of roughly 6 to 11 cycles was run with a J-beta primer mix and a sample-barcoded 5' primer. TCRdb reprocessed the public reads (quality trimming at Q25 with fastp, clone calling with MiXCR) and kept in-frame beta chains. When rows share a CDR3 protein, they turn into one entry using the most common DNA and genes. The sample profile shows 700,000 or so distinct CDR3 sequences; approximately 21% of them were found once. Roughly a fifth of the sample goes to the ten largest clones. The sequencing sample was made of blood. Receptors originate from a man between 65 and 80 years old in good health.

The J gene is TRBJ1-6, the V gene TRBV12-3 or TRBV12-4, with a weak D call TRBD1 (6 bases). The CDR3 has 14 residues. V dropped 3 bases and J dropped 9 bases, with 12 bases sitting between them. This chain's CDR3 is CASSFEGTSSPLHF. DNA of the CDR3: TGTGCCAGCAGTTTTGAAGGGACAAGTTCACCCCTCCACTTT.

CDR3 amino acids: CASRRPRDRDNYGYTF. DNA for the CDR3: TGTGCCAGCAGACGACCCCGGGACAGGGATAACTATGGCTACACCTTC. This chain uses TRBV6-2 or TRBV6-3 with TRBJ1-2, with TRBD1 matching over 9 bases. The V gene's germline CDR1 is MNHEY and CDR2 SVGEGT. J lost 1 base, V lost 6 bases, and 9 bases had no gene match. The CDR3 totals 16 residues.

The CDR3 sequence is CASSPGWGRGNTGELFF. CDR3 nucleotides: TGTGCCAGCTCACCTGGATGGGGCAGGGGAAACACCGGGGAGCTGTTTTTT. The chain recombines TRBV18 with TRBJ2-2, with D maybe TRBD1 (6 bases). The CDR3 runs 17 residues. Germline loops: CDR1 KGHSH, CDR2 LQKENI. Trimming took 3 bases from V and 2 from J, leaving 16 bases between them.

In nucleotides, the CDR3 is TGCGCCAGCAGCTTGGGGACAGGGGGCCTAAACTATGGCTACACCTTC. Translation: CASSLGTGGLNYGYTF. The chain combines TRBV5-1 with TRBJ1-2; 11 nucleotides line up with TRBD1. Unmatched junction bases numbered 3, after V lost 0 bases and J lost 2 bases. The CDR3 consists of 16 residues. The germline V gene has CDR1 SGHRS and CDR2 YFSETQ.

This chain uses TRBV12-3 or TRBV12-4 with TRBJ1-2; D might be TRBD1 (5 bases). V lost 11 bases to trimming and J lost 4 bases, with 20 bases between them. The CDR3 consists of 14 residues. The CDR3 DNA reads TGTGCCTCCCTCGGGGCGGACGGCTCCTATGGCTACACCTTC. Its translation is CASLGADGSYGYTF.

In its sample, this clonotype was seen a few times. The rearrangement links TRBV6-5 to TRBJ1-3, with D perhaps matching TRBD1 (5 bases). Between the trimmed V and J ends, which lost 6 bases and 0 bases, there was a span of 9 bases. Germline assignment: CDR1 MNHEY and CDR2 SVGAGI. The CDR3 is 14 residues long. The CDR3 sequence is CASRPGVSGNTIYF. The CDR3 bases are TGTGCCAGCAGGCCGGGGGTCTCTGGAAACACCATATATTTT.

Ten or more counts support this clonotype. This chain joins TRBV4-3 and TRBJ1-3; D remains ambiguous. The germline CDR1 and CDR2 sequences are LGHNA and YSLEER. Trimming took 0 bases from V and 3 from J, leaving 12 bases between them. This CDR3 has 16 amino acids. CDR3 in amino acids: CASSQDYDNYGNTIYF. In DNA form, the CDR3 reads TGCGCCAGCAGCCAAGACTACGACAACTATGGAAACACCATATATTTT.

The chain couples TRBV6-6 to TRBJ2-2; TRBD2 aligns across 10 bases. The CDR3 is made up of 15 amino acids. Germline CDR1 MNHNY, CDR2 SVGAGI (reference sequence). With 10 bases clipped from V and 1 base from J, the junction kept 6 bases outside the gene matches. The CDR3 DNA follows: TGTGCCACACAACTAGCGGGGCTGAACACCGGGGAGCTGTTTTTT. Its translation: CATQLAGLNTGELFF.

This clonotype has a handful of counts. This chain joins TRBV20-1 and TRBJ1-2; no clear D gene. This CDR3 has 10 amino acids. Germline CDR1 and CDR2: DFQATT and SNEGSKA (reference sequence). The ends were cut back, 4 bases at V and 2 bases at J, with 2 bases in the middle. The CDR3 loop is CSAKNYGYTF. As DNA, the CDR3 is TGCAGTGCTAAAAACTATGGCTACACCTTC.

This clonotype was seen once. The V and J genes are TRBV4-3 and TRBJ2-2; unclear D gene. Trimming removed 6 bases from V and 0 bases from J, with 20 bases in between. CDR3 size: 18 residues. Germline V gene lookup returns CDR1 LGHNA and CDR2 YSLEER. The CDR3 protein is CASSRQKGPETNTGELFF. CDR3 sequence (DNA): TGCGCCAGCAGTCGGCAGAAGGGTCCGGAAACGAACACCGGGGAGCTGTTTTTT.

In its sample, this clonotype was seen many times. This chain joins TRBV20-1 and TRBJ2-3; 10 nucleotides align to TRBD1. V lost 4 bases, J lost 3 bases, and 7 bases stayed unmatched. CDR1 and CDR2 from the germline V gene are DFQATT and SNEGSKA (reference sequence). This CDR3 is 15 amino acids long. This CDR3 is CSATRGQGVTDTQYF. The CDR3 DNA reads as TGCAGTGCTACCCGAGGACAGGGGGTGACAGATACGCAGTATTTT.

This chain links TRBV7-9 with TRBJ1-1, with 10 bases that match TRBD1. CDR1 is SEHNR and CDR2 is FQNEAQ in the germline V gene (reference sequence). Unmatched junction bases numbered 7, after V lost 5 bases and J lost 4 bases. The CDR3 totals 15 residues. Written as DNA, the CDR3 is TGTGCCAGCAGCATAGACAGGGGGCTGAGCACTGAAGCTTTCTTT. Its protein is CASSIDRGLSTEAFF. The full variable domain, completed using reference TRBV7-9 and TRBJ1-1, is DTGVSQNPRHKITKRGQNVTFRCDPISEHNRLYWYRQTLGQGPEFLTYFQNEAQLEKSRLLSDRFSAERPKGSFSTLEIQRTEQGDSAMYLCASSIDRGLSTEAFFGQGTRLTVV.

This clonotype was found a few times. The chain links TRBV20-1 to TRBJ1-2; 7 positions agree with TRBD1. This CDR3 spans 14 amino acids. From germline, CDR1 is DFQATT and CDR2 SNEGSKA (reference sequence). J was trimmed by 2 bases and V by 2 bases; bases with no gene match: 5. This chain's CDR3 is CSARTGAWNYGYTF. CDR3 DNA sequence: TGCAGTGCTAGAACAGGGGCTTGGAACTATGGCTACACCTTC.

The V gene is TRBV2, the J gene TRBJ2-3; TRBD1 is a possible D gene (6 bases). CDR1 and CDR2 from the germline V gene are SNHLY and FYNNEI. The CDR3 loop spans 14 amino acids. V was clipped by 10 bases and J by 1 base, with 15 bases between them. This chain's CDR3 is CAIQPGQRTDTQYF. The CDR3 nucleotides are TGTGCCATTCAACCGGGACAACGCACAGATACGCAGTATTTT.

The chain employs TRBV12-3 or TRBV12-4 and TRBJ2-1, with D maybe TRBD2 (6 bases). V was shortened by 8 bases and J by 4 bases, with 18 bases between the two germline ends. The CDR3 length is 15 residues. CDR3 coding DNA: TGTGCCAGCTCTAAGGGGACTGGCCTATACAATGAGCAGTTCTTC. Translated, it gives CASSKGTGLYNEQFF.

This clonotype was seen more than once but under ten times. V usage is TRBV9 and J usage is TRBJ1-1, with 7 bases aligning to TRBD1. Germline CDR1 SGDLS, CDR2 YYNGEE. This CDR3 contains 13 residues. J lost 5 bases, V lost 3 bases, and 4 bases had no gene match. CDR3 residues: CASSGKQGTEAFF. CDR3 DNA: TGTGCCAGCAGCGGCAAACAGGGGACTGAAGCTTTCTTT.

The chain links TRBV12-3 or TRBV12-4 to TRBJ2-1; 8 nucleotides match TRBD1. CDR3 size: 13 residues. The V and J ends lost 8 bases and 2 bases, in that order; junction bases with no gene match: 2. CDR3 in DNA: TGTGCCAGCGGACAGGGCCCCTACAATGAGCAGTTCTTC. Translating gives CASGQGPYNEQFF.